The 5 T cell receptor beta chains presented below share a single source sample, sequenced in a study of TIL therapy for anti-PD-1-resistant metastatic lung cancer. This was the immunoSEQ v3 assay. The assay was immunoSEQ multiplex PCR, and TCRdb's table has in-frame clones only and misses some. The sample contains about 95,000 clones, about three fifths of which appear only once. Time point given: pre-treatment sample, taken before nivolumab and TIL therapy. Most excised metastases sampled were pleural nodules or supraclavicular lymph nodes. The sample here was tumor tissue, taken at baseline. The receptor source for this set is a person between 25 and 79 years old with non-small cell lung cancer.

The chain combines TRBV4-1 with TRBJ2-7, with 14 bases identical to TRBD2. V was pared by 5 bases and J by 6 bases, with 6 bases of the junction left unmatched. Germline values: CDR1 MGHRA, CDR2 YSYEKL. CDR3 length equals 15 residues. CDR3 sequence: CASSNPGLAGAEQYF. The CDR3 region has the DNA TGCGCCAGCAGCAACCCGGGACTAGCGGGAGCCGAGCAGTACTTC.

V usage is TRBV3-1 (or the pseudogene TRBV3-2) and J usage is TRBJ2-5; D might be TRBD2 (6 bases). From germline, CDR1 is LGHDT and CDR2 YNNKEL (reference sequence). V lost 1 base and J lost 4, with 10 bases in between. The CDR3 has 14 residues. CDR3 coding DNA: TGTGCCAGCAGCCAAGTTGGAGGGTCAGAGACCCAGTACTTC. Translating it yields CASSQVGGSETQYF.

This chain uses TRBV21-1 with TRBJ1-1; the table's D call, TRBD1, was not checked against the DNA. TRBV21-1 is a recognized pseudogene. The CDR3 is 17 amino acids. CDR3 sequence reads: CASSKRGQGAWDTEAFF. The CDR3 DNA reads TGTGCCAGCAGCAAAAGGGGACAGGGGGCCTGGGACACTGAAGCTTTCTTT.

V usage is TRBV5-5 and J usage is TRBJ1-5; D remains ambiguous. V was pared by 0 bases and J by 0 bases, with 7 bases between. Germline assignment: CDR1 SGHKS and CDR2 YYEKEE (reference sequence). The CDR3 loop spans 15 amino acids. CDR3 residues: CASSLAGGSNQPQHF. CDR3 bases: TGTGCCAGCAGCTTGGCTGGTGGTAGCAATCAGCCCCAGCATTTT.

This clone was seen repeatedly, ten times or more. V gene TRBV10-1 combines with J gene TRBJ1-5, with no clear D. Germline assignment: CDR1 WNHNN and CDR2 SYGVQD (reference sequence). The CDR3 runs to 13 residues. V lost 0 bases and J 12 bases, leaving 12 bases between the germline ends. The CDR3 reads CASSESYSGSQHF. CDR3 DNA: TGCGCCAGCAGTGAGTCGTATTCGGGGAGCCAGCATTTT.